The 21 T cell receptor beta chains below were found in one sample sequenced in a study of technical replicates of blood from several donors. Clones were read by immunoSEQ multiplex PCR, and TCRdb kept only the in-frame ones, dropping some. The table records some 85,000 clones, just under 95% of them present only once. The sample consisted of T cells isolated from PBMCs. The receptor source for this set is a human donor in good health.

The genes are TRBV7-2 and TRBJ2-7; possibly TRBD2 for D (5 bases). The CDR3 covers 15 residues. V lost 2 bases, J lost 0 bases, and 11 bases lay in between. The germline CDR1 and CDR2 sequences are SGHTA and FQGNSA. The CDR3 DNA reads as TGTGCCAGCAGCTTAAGCGGTAGAAGCTCCTACGAGCAGTACTTC. Its protein product is CASSLSGRSSYEQYF.

V gene TRBV7-2 combines with J gene TRBJ2-7; 7 nucleotides line up with TRBD1. The germline CDR1 and CDR2 sequences are SGHTA and FQGNSA. V was pared by 3 bases and J by 7 bases, with 6 bases of the junction left unmatched. The CDR3 runs to 13 residues. The CDR3: CASSFTGDGEQYF. The CDR3 nucleotides are TGTGCCAGCAGCTTTACAGGGGACGGGGAGCAGTACTTC.

The genes are TRBV5-1 and TRBJ1-2, with no clear D. V was cut by 3 bases and J by 7 bases, with 13 bases left in between. CDR1 and CDR2 from the germline V gene are SGHRS and YFSETQ. This CDR3 spans 13 amino acids. In DNA form, the CDR3 reads TGCGCCAGCAGCTCCTACCCTGTCGCTGGCTACACCTTC. This translates into CASSSYPVAGYTF.

The chain combines TRBV28 with TRBJ2-7, with 9 nucleotides matching TRBD2. J gave up 4 bases and V 7 bases, and 8 bases lay outside the gene matches. CDR3 length: 14 amino acids. From germline, CDR1 is MDHEN and CDR2 SYDVKM. For the CDR3, the DNA is TGTGCCAGCACCTCGGGACTAGCAGCGTACGAGCAGTACTTC. Its protein is CASTSGLAAYEQYF. Based on the CDR3 plus reference TRBV28 and TRBJ2-7, the full variable domain is DVKVTQSSRYLVKRTGEKVFLECVQDMDHENMFWYRQDPGLGLRLIYFSYDVKMKEKGDIPEGYSVSREKKERFSLILESASTNQTSMYLCASTSGLAAYEQYFGPGTRLTVT.

The rearrangement joins TRBV7-9 to TRBJ1-1; the D is unclear. The CDR3 extends over 13 amino acids. Germline CDR1 reads SEHNR; CDR2 reads FQNEAQ (reference sequence). Trimming pared 3 bases from V and 6 bases from J, leaving 11 bases between. The CDR3 DNA reads as TGTGCCAGCAGCTTGCAGGATCGGTCTGAAGCTTTCTTT. Translated: CASSLQDRSEAFF.

The gene calls are TRBV7-2 and TRBJ1-2; 7 nucleotides match TRBD1. The V gene end was trimmed by 5 bases and the J gene end by 6 bases; junction bases not matched to a gene: 6. CDR1 SGHTA and CDR2 FQGNSA come from the germline V gene. The CDR3 has 13 residues. The CDR3 loop is CASSHPQGDGYTF. The CDR3 DNA reads TGTGCCAGCAGCCACCCGCAGGGGGATGGCTACACCTTC.

This chain links TRBV4-2 with TRBJ2-1; weak D call: TRBD2 (6 bases). V was trimmed by 4 bases and J by 6 bases, leaving 19 bases between them. Germline assignment: CDR1 LGHNA and CDR2 YNFKEQ. The CDR3 is 16 residues long. The CDR3 nucleotides are TGTGCCAGCAGCCGGCTACTAGCTATCCCTCCCAATGAGCAGTTCTTC. It is translated as CASSRLLAIPPNEQFF.

This sequence joins TRBV7-3 and TRBJ1-1; tentatively, D is TRBD1 (5 bases). Trimming pared 4 bases from V and 5 bases from J, leaving 17 bases between. The germline V gene has CDR1 SGHTA and CDR2 FQGTGA. The CDR3 is 15 amino acids. DNA for the CDR3: TGTGCCAGCAGCTCACCCAACATGGAGGGGACTGAAGCTTTCTTT. Residues: CASSSPNMEGTEAFF.

The V gene is TRBV18, the J gene TRBJ2-1; 15 bases match TRBD2. The CDR3 is 15 residues long. Germline V gene sequence: CDR1 KGHSH, CDR2 LQKENI. The V gene end was trimmed by 3 bases and the J gene end by 8 bases; junction bases not matched to a gene: 2. The CDR3 nucleotides are TGTGCCAGCTCACCCCGGACTAGCGGGAGGGATGAGCAGTTCTTC. It specifies CASSPRTSGRDEQFF.

This sequence joins TRBV6-1 and TRBJ2-7; weak D call: TRBD1 (5 bases). V gave up 5 bases and J gave up 2 bases, with 10 bases separating them. The CDR3 covers 13 residues. Germline V gene data show CDR1 as MNHNS and CDR2 as SASEGT. CDR3 sequence (DNA): TGTGCCAGCAGTCCTGGACACACCTACGAGCAGTACTTC. It specifies CASSPGHTYEQYF.

V and J are TRBV29-1 and TRBJ1-2, with 8 positions matching TRBD1. Germline assignment: CDR1 SQVTM and CDR2 ANQGSEA. Trimming at V came to 5 bases and at J to 4 bases, leaving 12 bases not matched to a gene. This CDR3 has 15 residues. CDR3: CSVPYTRQGTYGYTF. As DNA, the CDR3 is TGCAGCGTTCCCTATACCCGACAGGGGACCTATGGCTACACCTTC.

This clone was counted only a few times. The genes are TRBV4-1 and TRBJ1-1, with a weak D call TRBD1 (6 bases). Germline-derived CDR1 and CDR2 are MGHRA and YSYEKL. V was pared by 4 bases and J by 1 base, with 13 bases between. This CDR3 spans 15 amino acids. DNA of the CDR3: TGCGCCAGCAGCCTACTTCGGGACAAGAACACTGAAGCTTTCTTT. Its translation: CASSLLRDKNTEAFF.

J is TRBJ2-7 and V is TRBV27, with a tentative D call TRBD2 (6 bases). Trimming took 5 bases from V and 3 from J, leaving 14 bases between them. Germline CDR1 MNHEY, CDR2 SMNVEV (reference sequence). The CDR3 runs to 14 residues. In DNA form, the CDR3 reads TGTGCCAGCAGTCGGATAGCGGACCTCTACGAGCAGTACTTC. It yields the protein CASSRIADLYEQYF.

The chain joins TRBV5-4 to TRBJ2-2; D unclear. The CDR3 has 14 amino acids. Trimming cost V 4 bases and J 4 bases, with 11 bases left between them. Germline CDR1 reads SGHNT; CDR2 reads YYREEE (reference sequence). In DNA, the CDR3 is TGTGCCAGCAGCCCTAATAGTGTCACCGGGGAGCTGTTTTTT. It codes for CASSPNSVTGELFF.

The rearrangement links TRBV5-1 to TRBJ2-7; the D gene is possibly TRBD1 (5 bases). Trimming took off 2 bases at V and 4 bases at J, with 7 bases between the two ends. CDR3 size: 12 residues. Germline values: CDR1 SGHRS, CDR2 YFSETQ. The CDR3: CASSFSGYEQYF. For the CDR3, the DNA is TGCGCCAGCAGCTTCTCAGGGTACGAGCAGTACTTC.

V usage is TRBV7-2 and J usage is TRBJ2-7; D perhaps matches TRBD2 (6 bases). Germline V CDR1 and CDR2: SGHTA, FQGNSA. V was pared by 4 bases and J by 1 base, with 11 bases between. The CDR3 runs 14 residues. The chain's CDR3 is CASSSGSISYEQYF. The DNA for the CDR3 is TGTGCCAGCAGCTCCGGGAGTATATCCTACGAGCAGTACTTC.

The chain is built from TRBV19 and TRBJ1-4; the D gene is possibly TRBD1 (5 bases). The CDR3 spans 15 residues. Trimming cost V 5 bases and J 6 bases, with 16 bases left between them. The germline CDR1 and CDR2 sequences are LNHDA and SQIVND (reference sequence). DNA of the CDR3: TGTGCCAGTAGTGATTGGAGCGGGGGTTATGAAAAACTGTTTTTT. This codes for CASSDWSGGYEKLFF. The entire variable domain, with the rest obtained from reference TRBV19 and TRBJ1-4, is as follows: DGGITQSPKYLFRKEGQNVTLSCEQNLNHDAMYWYRQDPGQGLRLIYYSQIVNDFQKGDIAEGYSVSREKKESFPLTVTSAQKNPTAFYLCASSDWSGGYEKLFFGSGTQLSVL.

This sequence joins TRBV7-2 and TRBJ1-2; D may be TRBD1 (6 bases). From germline, CDR1 is SGHTA and CDR2 FQGNSA. Deletions cut 5 bases from V and 1 base from J, with 11 bases between. The CDR3 covers 14 residues. In nucleotides, the CDR3 is TGTGCCAGCAGCGCGGACAGCTATAACTATGGCTACACCTTC. Protein sequence: CASSADSYNYGYTF.

Note on this clone: At one boundary the junction diverges from the germline segment, which might be a read error. The J gene is TRBJ2-5, the V gene TRBV7-7; a possible D gene is TRBD1 (6 bases). The CDR3 length is 14 residues. The germline gives CDR1 SSHAT, CDR2 FNYEAQ (reference sequence). The CDR3 loop is CASSPLLGGETQYF. CDR3 in DNA: TGTGCTAGCAGCCCCCTTTTAGGGGGAGAGACCCAGTACTTC. The full variable domain, its missing parts supplied by reference TRBV7-7 and TRBJ2-5, is GAGVSQSPRYKVTKRGQDVTLRCDPISSHATLYWYQQALGQGPEFLTYFNYEAQPDKSGLPSDRFSAERPEGSISTLTIQRTEQRDSAMYRCASSPLLGGETQYFGPGTRLLVL.

CDR3 nucleotide sequence: TGTGCCAGCAGCCCCCCGGGAGGGGCAGTGGCTTTCTTT. It encodes CASSPPGGAVAFF. The chain joins TRBV5-6 to TRBJ1-1; D is possibly TRBD1 (5 bases). The CDR3 loop spans 13 amino acids. The germline V and J ends were trimmed by 4 bases and 11 bases, with 18 bases remaining between them. CDR1 and CDR2 from the germline V gene are SGHDT and YYEEEE.

V gene TRBV14 combines with J gene TRBJ1-3; D might be TRBD1 (5 bases). There are 16 residues in the CDR3. The V end lost 0 bases, the J end lost 3 bases, and 12 bases lay between the germline ends. CDR1 SGHDN and CDR2 FVKESK come from the germline V gene. CDR3 amino acids: CASSQDLAGNGNTIYF. DNA of the CDR3: TGTGCCAGCAGCCAAGATCTTGCAGGGAATGGAAACACCATATATTTT.